One sample yielded the 20 T cell receptor beta chains listed below, sequenced in a study of T-cell reconstitution after alpha-beta-depleted transplantation in children (dated by TCRdb to the mid-2010s). The treatment or condition label for this specimen denotes: allogeneic hematopoietic cell transplantation with graft depleted of TCRalphabeta T cells and CD19 B cells. The protocol used for the library was PCR. Sequenced on an Illumina HiSeq 2500. To normalize quantification of the TCRbeta repertoire, the TCR libraries were built with molecular barcoding that relied on unique molecular identifiers. The public sequencing data were trimmed at Q25 with fastp and processed into clonotypes with MiXCR by TCRdb, which kept only in-frame beta chains. Rows are unified per CDR3 protein, each entry keeping the most common DNA and genes. In this sample the table shows 250,000 to 300,000 distinct CDR3 sequences, about 9.5% of which occur a single time. Approximately 7.6% of the sample rests with the top ten.

The sample here was PBMCs, taken before TCRalphabeta/CD19-depleted stem cell transplant. These TCRs come from a boy in the first two years of life with acute myeloid leukemia, due to receive a stem cell transplant.

This clonotype was found many times. J is TRBJ2-5 and V is TRBV7-8, with 8 nucleotides matching TRBD2. The CDR3 is 16 residues long. CDR1 is SGHVS and CDR2 is FQNEAQ in the germline V gene. J was trimmed by 2 bases and V by 0 bases; bases with no gene match: 5. CDR3 nucleotide sequence: TGTGCCAGCAGCTTAGCTCCGGGAGGGCCTCAAGAGACCCAGTACTTC. Residues: CASSLAPGGPQETQYF.

This chain uses TRBV7-2 with TRBJ2-5, with no clear D. V dropped 1 base and J dropped 4 bases, with 7 bases sitting between them. From germline, CDR1 is SGHTA and CDR2 FQGNSA. The CDR3 length is 13 residues. The CDR3 coding sequence is TGTGCCAGCAGCTTAGGGCACGGAGAGACCCAGTACTTC. Translation: CASSLGHGETQYF.

This clonotype was found a few times. V and J are TRBV29-1 and TRBJ1-5; 7 positions match TRBD1. CDR3 length equals 14 residues. Germline trimming cut 4 bases from V and 5 bases from J; bases unmatched to any gene: 8. The germline V gene has CDR1 SQVTM and CDR2 ANQGSEA. The DNA for the CDR3 is TGCAGCGTTGTTATCCAGGGGGTTGATCAGCCCCAGCATTTT. It encodes CSVVIQGVDQPQHF. Together with reference TRBV29-1 and TRBJ1-5, the CDR3 gives the full variable domain: SAVISQKPSRDICQRGTSLTIQCQVDSQVTMMFWYRQQPGQSLTLIATANQGSEATYESGFVIDKFPISRPNLTFSTLTVSNMSPEDSSIYLCSVVIQGVDQPQHFGDGTRLSIL.

This clonotype was seen a few times. The CDR3 coding sequence is TGTGCCAGTAGGCCTGGGGCGGGAGGCGGCACCGGGGAGCTGTTTTTT. Its protein product is CASRPGAGGGTGELFF. V usage is TRBV12-3 or TRBV12-4 and J usage is TRBJ2-2; 8 bases are a match to TRBD2. Trimming removed 9 bases from V and 4 bases from J; junction bases left unmatched: 13. The CDR3 loop spans 16 amino acids.

This clonotype was counted ten times or more. The rearrangement joins TRBV5-1 to TRBJ2-3; TRBD2 matches 10 bases. The CDR3 contains 15 residues. After removal of 1 base from V and 4 bases from J, the junction contained 3 bases not matched to a gene. The germline V gene has CDR1 SGHRS and CDR2 YFSETQ. The CDR3 loop is CASSLSSGRADTQYF. DNA for the CDR3: TGCGCCAGCAGCTTGTCCAGCGGGAGGGCAGATACGCAGTATTTT.

This clonotype was seen ten or more times. The CDR3 loop reads CASSFRTRSNQPQHF. In DNA, the CDR3 is TGTGCCAGCAGTTTTAGGACAAGGAGCAATCAGCCCCAGCATTTT. The chain recombines TRBV12-3 or TRBV12-4 with TRBJ1-5, with D maybe TRBD1 (5 bases). Deletions cut 3 bases from V and 1 base from J, with 10 bases between. The CDR3 runs 15 residues.

V and J are TRBV7-3 and TRBJ2-1; D remains ambiguous. Trimming removed 4 bases from V and 5 bases from J, with 12 bases in between. Germline V gene data show CDR1 as SGHTA and CDR2 as FQGTGA. The CDR3 sequence is 14 residues long. CDR3 DNA: TGTGCCAGCAGCTCGCCAACTGTGGACAATGAGCAGTTCTTC. Translated, it gives CASSSPTVDNEQFF.

The J gene is TRBJ1-5, the V gene TRBV2; TRBD1 agrees at 7 bases. The CDR3 is 14 amino acids. The junction had 7 bases not matched to a gene; V was cut back by 6 bases and J by 5 bases. CDR1 and CDR2 from the germline V gene are SNHLY and FYNNEI. The CDR3 loop reads CASRSRDSYQPQHF. DNA for the CDR3: TGTGCCAGCAGATCTCGGGACAGCTATCAGCCCCAGCATTTT.

This clonotype was counted at least ten times. V usage is TRBV28 and J usage is TRBJ1-6; D uncertain. Germline CDR1 MDHEN, CDR2 SYDVKM. This CDR3 has 16 residues. Trimming took 8 bases from V and 7 from J, leaving 21 bases between them. CDR3 nucleotide sequence: TGTGCCAGCTCTTACGTGGGGAGTGGGCGAAATTCACCCCTCCACTTT. This encodes CASSYVGSGRNSPLHF.

This clonotype was detected many times. The chain carries TRBV21-1 and TRBJ2-7; the tabulated D call, TRBD1, remains unverified against the DNA. TRBV21-1 is labeled a pseudogene. There are 14 residues in the CDR3. The CDR3 loop reads CASPFRVRTDEQYF. The CDR3 region has the DNA TGTGCCAGCCCCTTCAGGGTGAGAACGGACGAGCAGTACTTC.

With regard to this clonotype: With a much larger clone just one base away, this may be a read error. As the CDR3 is not closed by the conserved phenylalanine or tryptophan, this likely results from a read error. The V and J genes are TRBV5-1 and TRBJ1-2, with D unclear. V lost 0 bases and J lost 4, with 10 bases in between. Per germline, CDR1 SGHRS and CDR2 YFSETQ. This CDR3 spans 14 amino acids. The DNA for the CDR3 is TGCGCCAGCAGCTTGGTCGCCAGTAGCTATGGCTACACCTCC. This sequence encodes CASSLVASSYGYTS.

This clonotype was seen only a few times. J is TRBJ2-3 and V is TRBV4-3, with D possibly TRBD2 on 7 matching bases. CDR1 is LGHNA, CDR2 YSLEER, per germline. V lost 3 bases to trimming and J lost 3 bases, with 22 bases between them. The CDR3 is 18 amino acids. CDR3 nucleotides: TGCGCCAGCAGCCACCCCAGGGGAACTATCGGGAGGACAGATACGCAGTATTTT. Amino acid sequence: CASSHPRGTIGRTDTQYF.

To note about this clonotype: This may stem from a read error, because a much larger clone lies one nucleotide away. This chain connects TRBV5-1 to TRBJ2-2, with D unclear. Trimming pared 4 bases from V and 1 base from J, leaving 11 bases between. Germline-derived CDR1 and CDR2 are SGHRS and YFSETQ. This CDR3 is built from 15 residues. CDR3 nucleotide sequence: TGCGCCAGCAGCGCGCGACTTCAGAACACCGGGGAGCTGTTTTTT. Translating it yields CASSARLQNTGELFF.

In its sample, this clonotype was seen many times. The rearrangement joins TRBV5-5 to TRBJ2-2; the D is unclear. Germline V gives CDR1 SGHKS, CDR2 YYEKEE (reference sequence). CDR3 length: 13 amino acids. Trimming took 3 bases from V and 6 from J, leaving 9 bases between them. CDR3 residues: CASSSLEAGELFF. CDR3 nucleotide sequence: TGTGCCAGCAGCTCGTTAGAGGCCGGGGAGCTGTTTTTT. Full variable domain (rest looked up from reference TRBV5-5 and TRBJ2-2): DAGVTQSPTHLIKTRGQQVTLRCSPISGHKSVSWYQQVLGQGPQFIFQYYEKEERGRGNFPDRFSARQFPNYSSELNVNALLLGDSALYLCASSSLEAGELFFGEGSRLTVL.

There are many counts of this clonotype. This chain connects TRBV6-5 to TRBJ2-1; D call uncertain. This CDR3 has 14 residues. Germline CDR1 MNHEY, CDR2 SVGAGI. The V end lost 2 bases, the J end lost 0 bases, and 5 bases lay between the germline ends. In DNA form, the CDR3 reads TGTGCCAGCAGTTACCAGGCCTCCTACAATGAGCAGTTCTTC. Translated: CASSYQASYNEQFF.

This clonotype was counted between two and nine times. This chain joins TRBV12-3 or TRBV12-4 and TRBJ1-5, with D tentatively TRBD1 (6 bases). This CDR3 is 12 amino acids long. V lost 5 bases and J lost 6, with 8 bases in between. CDR3 sequence: CASSEQGQPQHF. DNA for the CDR3: TGTGCCAGCAGTGAACAGGGTCAGCCCCAGCATTTT.

This clonotype was counted between two and nine times. The J gene is TRBJ2-3, the V gene TRBV5-1, with D hard to call. Trimming shortened V by 0 bases and J by 6 bases, and 17 bases separated the two germline ends. Germline values: CDR1 SGHRS, CDR2 YFSETQ. The CDR3 sequence is 16 residues long. DNA for the CDR3: TGCGCCAGCAGCTTGGTCAGCTATCCCCGAACGGATACGCAGTATTTT. It specifies CASSLVSYPRTDTQYF.

This clonotype showed up many times. Written as DNA, the CDR3 is TGTGCCAGCAGTCCCGTCAGGGACATTCAGTACTTC. This codes for CASSPVRDIQYF. This rearrangement joins TRBV12-3 or TRBV12-4 to TRBJ2-4, with D possibly TRBD1 on 5 matching bases. V dropped 5 bases and J dropped 8 bases, with 10 bases sitting between them. The CDR3 sequence is 12 residues long.

This clonotype was counted many times. The chain combines TRBV20-1 with TRBJ2-1; 15 bases agree with TRBD2. Germline trimming cut 1 base from V and 9 bases from J; bases unmatched to any gene: 10. CDR1 and CDR2 (germline): DFQATT, SNEGSKA (reference sequence). This CDR3 contains 17 residues. Written as DNA, the CDR3 is TGCAGTGCTAGAGTAACAGGGACTAGCGGGGGGTTGGCTGAGCAGTTCTTC. Protein: CSARVTGTSGGLAEQFF.

This clonotype was detected many times. The J gene is TRBJ2-5, the V gene TRBV6-1, with 7 nucleotides matching TRBD1. The CDR3 has 13 residues. The V and J ends lost 4 bases and 4 bases, in that order; junction bases with no gene match: 3. Germline CDR1 reads MNHNS; CDR2 reads SASEGT. CDR3: CASSATGVETQYF. The CDR3 DNA sequence: TGTGCCAGCAGTGCCACAGGGGTAGAGACCCAGTACTTC.